The next 10 T cell receptor beta chains were all read from a single sample in a study of T-cell memory formation after mild COVID-19. One entry per CDR3 protein results from TCRdb running MiXCR on the 5' RACE reads. The sample records roughly 120,000 distinct CDR3 sequences, 16% being singletons. Specimen: PBMCs or a T cell subset sorted from them (not recorded which). The receptor set was obtained from an adult woman who had mild COVID-19 (a few samples of this study predate the infection). Cell type and time point are not known.

The chain couples TRBV5-1 to TRBJ2-3, with 7 bases aligning to TRBD2. The ends lost 6 bases at V and 4 bases at J; junction bases unmatched: 8. Germline lookup yields CDR1 SGHRS and CDR2 YFSETQ. This CDR3 spans 14 amino acids. CDR3 nucleotide sequence: TGCGCCAGCACCAGGGCGGGGGTCGCAGATACGCAGTATTTT. Encoded protein: CASTRAGVADTQYF.

The gene calls are TRBV7-8 and TRBJ2-7; 12 nucleotides line up with TRBD2. The germline V gene has CDR1 SGHVS and CDR2 FQNEAQ. CDR3 length equals 17 residues. The trim removed 1 base at V and 1 base at J, leaving 5 bases unmatched. For the CDR3, the DNA is TGTGCCAGCAGCTTAGGACTAGCGGGAGTCAAATCCTACGAGCAGTACTTC. This gives the protein CASSLGLAGVKSYEQYF. Filled out from reference TRBV7-8 and TRBJ2-7, the complete variable domain reads GAGVSQSPRYKVAKRGQDVALRCDPISGHVSLFWYQQALGQGPEFLTYFQNEAQLDKSGLPSDRFFAERPEGSVSTLKIQRTQQEDSAVYLCASSLGLAGVKSYEQYFGPGTRLTVT.

The rearrangement uses TRBV7-6 and TRBJ1-1; the match to TRBD1 covers 9 bases. Per germline, CDR1 SGHVS and CDR2 FNYEAQ. V shed 5 bases, J shed 6 bases, and the junction held 7 bases outside the gene matches. The length of the CDR3 is 14 residues. The CDR3 DNA sequence: TGTGCCAGCAGCCCCTCGACAGGGGGAGCTGAAGCTTTCTTT. Residues: CASSPSTGGAEAFF.

The genes are TRBV14 and TRBJ1-3; D uncertain. Deletions cut 5 bases from V and 2 bases from J, with 16 bases between. Per the germline V gene, CDR1 is SGHDN and CDR2 is FVKESK. The CDR3 is 16 amino acids. DNA of the CDR3: TGTGCCAGCAGCATTGGGAGTGAGCTCGCTGGAAACACCATATATTTT. Protein: CASSIGSELAGNTIYF.

The V gene is TRBV12-3 or TRBV12-4, the J gene TRBJ2-7; D is undetermined. CDR3 length equals 15 residues. Trimming cost V 1 base and J 0 bases, with 10 bases left between them. The CDR3 sequence: CASSLGVGVSYEQYF. The DNA of the CDR3 is TGTGCCAGCAGTTTAGGTGTCGGAGTCTCCTACGAGCAGTACTTC.

In its sample, this clonotype was seen many times. This chain joins TRBV5-1 and TRBJ2-7; tentatively, D is TRBD1 (6 bases). CDR1 and CDR2 (germline): SGHRS, YFSETQ. This CDR3 is built from 15 residues. V lost 5 bases, J lost 2 bases, and 17 bases lay in between. CDR3 in DNA: TGCGCCAGCAGTTCCTCACAGGGAGCTCCCTACGAGCAGTACTTC. This encodes CASSSSQGAPYEQYF.

The chain joins TRBV7-9 to TRBJ1-1; perhaps TRBD1 as D (5 bases). Trimming took off 1 base at V and 10 bases at J, with 19 bases between the two ends. The CDR3 has 15 amino acids. Germline V gene data show CDR1 as SEHNR and CDR2 as FQNEAQ (reference sequence). In DNA, the CDR3 is TGTGCCAGCAGCTTAGTGCAGGGACGGCGGTGGAGAGCTTTCTTT. It specifies CASSLVQGRRWRAFF.

This clonotype occurred a few times. This sequence joins TRBV2 and TRBJ2-7; TRBD2 matches 8 bases. The CDR3 runs to 13 residues. Germline V gene lookup returns CDR1 SNHLY and CDR2 FYNNEI. V trimming: 8 bases; J trimming: 6 bases; junction bases outside the gene matches: 9. The CDR3 nucleotides read TGTGCCAGCGGAAAGCGGGAGCTCGGCGAGCAGTACTTC. This encodes CASGKRELGEQYF.

This clonotype was seen a few times. This chain uses TRBV24-1 with TRBJ2-4, with no clear D. The CDR3 consists of 14 residues. The V and J ends lost 0 bases and 6 bases respectively, with 8 bases between them. Germline CDR1 reads KGHDR; CDR2 reads SFDVKD. The DNA of the CDR3 is TGTGCCACCAGTGATTTGGCCGCCGGAAACATTCAGTACTTC. It specifies CATSDLAAGNIQYF.

The rearrangement links TRBV4-3 to TRBJ1-5, with TRBD1 as a possible D gene (6 bases). V lost 0 bases and J lost 6, with 21 bases in between. The CDR3 runs to 18 residues. Germline V lookup: CDR1 LGHNA, CDR2 YSLEER. The CDR3 DNA follows: TGCGCCAGCAGCCAAGAAGTTTCGTGGGGGGCGCGGAGTCAGCCCCAGCATTTT. It yields the protein CASSQEVSWGARSQPQHF.